The clone carrying this T cell receptor (beta chain) was seen only a few times. The target antigen is unknown. The data were taken from a study of post-analysis software for immune sequencing data. Findings and caveats of the study: TRBV segments more frequent in patients than in controls numbered roughly 5 and included TRBV5-6, TRBV5-1 and TRBV20-1. F measure grouped same-batch samples tightly together. Versus controls, multiple sclerosis patients showed significantly lower diversity (normalized Chao1).

The V gene end was trimmed by 0 bases and the J gene end by 1 base; junction bases not matched to a gene: 2. Germline V gene sequence: CDR1 ENHRY, CDR2 SYGVKD. The CDR3 spans 16 residues. Unique molecular identifiers were built into the TCR beta cDNA libraries. When about 0.85 to 11 million T cells were used, they gave around 500,000 cDNA molecules. TCRdb itself ran the PCR reads through MiXCR, one entry per CDR3 protein. The table lists fewer than 900,000 distinct CDR3 sequences, 46% of them singletons, with 4.9% in the top ten. The V call is TRBV10-3, the J call TRBJ2-5; 10 bases align to TRBD2. This TCR came from a girl aged 5 to 17 with multiple sclerosis. The specimen was blood. In DNA form, the CDR3 reads TGTGCCATCAGTGAGTCGGGACTAGCGACCCAAGAGACCCAGTACTTC. It is translated as CAISESGLATQETQYF.